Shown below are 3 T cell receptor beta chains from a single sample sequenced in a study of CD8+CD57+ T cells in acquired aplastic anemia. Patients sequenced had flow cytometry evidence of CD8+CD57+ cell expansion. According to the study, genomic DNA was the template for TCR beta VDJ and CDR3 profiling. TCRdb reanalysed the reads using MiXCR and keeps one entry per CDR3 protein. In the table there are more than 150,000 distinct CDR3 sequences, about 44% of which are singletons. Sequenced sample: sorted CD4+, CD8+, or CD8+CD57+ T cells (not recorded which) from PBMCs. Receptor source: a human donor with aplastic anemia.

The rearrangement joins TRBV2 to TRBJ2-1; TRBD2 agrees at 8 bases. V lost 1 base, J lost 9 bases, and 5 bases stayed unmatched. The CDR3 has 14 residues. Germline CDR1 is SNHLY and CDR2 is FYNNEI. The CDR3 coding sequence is TGTGCCAGCAGTGAAGGGACTAGCAATGGTGAGCAGTTCTTC. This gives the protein CASSEGTSNGEQFF.

The CDR3 region is CASSRYRVEGDQQFF. As DNA, the CDR3 is TGTGCCAGTAGTCGATACAGGGTCGAAGGGGACCAGCAGTTCTTC. This chain uses TRBV19 with TRBJ2-1, with D maybe TRBD1 (6 bases). Germline V CDR1 and CDR2: LNHDA, SQIVND (reference sequence). Deletions cut 5 bases from V and 11 bases from J, with 22 bases between. This CDR3 has 15 amino acids. The full variable domain, completed using reference TRBV19 and TRBJ2-1, is DGGITQSPKYLFRKEGQNVTLSCEQNLNHDAMYWYRQDPGQGLRLIYYSQIVNDFQKGDIAEGYSVSREKKESFPLTVTSAQKNPTAFYLCASSRYRVEGDQQFFGPGTRLTVL.

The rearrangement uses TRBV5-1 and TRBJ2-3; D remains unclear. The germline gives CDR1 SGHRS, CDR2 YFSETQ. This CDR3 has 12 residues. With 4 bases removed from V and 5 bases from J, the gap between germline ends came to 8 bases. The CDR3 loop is CASSPYRDTQYF. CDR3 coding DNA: TGCGCCAGCAGCCCCTATCGAGATACGCAGTATTTT.